A selection of T cell receptor beta chains follows, all from one sample in a study of blood T cell repertoires in COVID-19. Method: immunoSEQ multiplex PCR; TCRdb's copy keeps in-frame clones and lacks some. The sample contains roughly 130,000 clones, around 79% of which appear only once. The sequenced material came from peripheral blood. All receptors come from a man between 60 and 70 years old with acute or convalescent COVID-19. Both conserved end residues are part of each CDR3. Fields, in order: V gene, clone size, D gene, J gene, CDR3 protein, CDR3 DNA. A D gene is named only where the DNA matches it firmly. Size tells how often a clone was seen (once, few, many) or the class of an expanded clone, and some rows leave it out.

v_call: TRBV7-2
clone_size: -
d_call: -
j_call: TRBJ1-2
cdr3_aa: CASSLNAGSNYGYTF
cdr3_nt: TGTGCCAGCAGCTTAAATGCGGGGAGCAACTATGGCTACACCTTC

v_call: TRBV24-1
clone_size: -
d_call: TRBD2
j_call: TRBJ2-1
cdr3_aa: CATSDFLSGRMFF
cdr3_nt: TGTGCCACCAGTGATTTTCTTAGCGGGAGGATGTTCTTC

v_call: TRBV7-2
clone_size: -
d_call: -
j_call: TRBJ2-2
cdr3_aa: CASSLGGGRTGELFF
cdr3_nt: TGTGCCAGCAGCTTAGGTGGAGGACGCACCGGGGAGCTGTTTTTT

v_call: TRBV19
clone_size: -
d_call: TRBD1
j_call: TRBJ1-2
cdr3_aa: CASSIPGDRVYGYTF
cdr3_nt: TGTGCCAGTAGTATCCCAGGGGACAGGGTATATGGCTACACCTTC

v_call: TRBV19
clone_size: -
d_call: TRBD1
j_call: TRBJ2-2
cdr3_aa: CASSQGVNAGELFF
cdr3_nt: TGTGCCAGTAGTCAGGGGGTGAACGCCGGGGAGCTGTTTTTT

v_call: TRBV19
clone_size: -
d_call: -
j_call: TRBJ1-5
cdr3_aa: CASKGEGYQPQHF
cdr3_nt: TGTGCCAGTAAGGGGGAAGGGTATCAGCCCCAGCATTTT

v_call: TRBV19
clone_size: -
d_call: TRBD2
j_call: TRBJ2-1
cdr3_aa: CASSIGTSGRLPHNEQFF
cdr3_nt: TGTGCCAGTAGTATAGGAACTAGCGGGAGATTGCCCCACAATGAGCAGTTCTTC

v_call: TRBV30
clone_size: -
d_call: TRBD1
j_call: TRBJ1-5
cdr3_aa: CAFTGGSHQPQHF
cdr3_nt: TGTGCCTTCACAGGGGGGTCCCATCAGCCCCAGCATTTT

v_call: TRBV5-1
clone_size: -
d_call: TRBD1
j_call: TRBJ2-2
cdr3_aa: CASSLTGGTGELFF
cdr3_nt: TGCGCCAGCAGCTTGACAGGGGGCACCGGGGAGCTGTTTTTT

v_call: TRBV7-2
clone_size: -
d_call: -
j_call: TRBJ2-1
cdr3_aa: CASSLALATLGQFF
cdr3_nt: TGTGCCAGCAGCTTAGCCTTAGCGACCTTGGGGCAGTTCTTC

v_call: TRBV12-3/TRBV12-4
clone_size: many
d_call: TRBD2
j_call: TRBJ2-7
cdr3_aa: CASSVAGAYEQYF
cdr3_nt: TGTGCCAGCAGCGTAGCGGGAGCCTACGAGCAGTACTTC

v_call: TRBV28
clone_size: -
d_call: -
j_call: TRBJ1-5
cdr3_aa: CASSSPGGDWPQHF
cdr3_nt: TGTGCCAGCAGTTCCCCGGGAGGAGATTGGCCCCAGCATTTT

v_call: TRBV24-1
clone_size: -
d_call: TRBD1
j_call: TRBJ1-5
cdr3_aa: CATSDLETGGQPQHF
cdr3_nt: TGTGCCACCAGTGATTTAGAGACAGGGGGCCAGCCCCAGCATTTT

v_call: TRBV7-7
clone_size: once
d_call: -
j_call: TRBJ1-2
cdr3_aa: CASSLVRRGANYGYTF
cdr3_nt: TGTGCTAGCAGCTTAGTTAGGCGCGGGGCTAACTATGGCTACACCTTC

v_call: TRBV7-2
clone_size: -
d_call: TRBD2
j_call: TRBJ2-7
cdr3_aa: CASRKGLADHYEQYF
cdr3_nt: TGTGCCAGCAGGAAGGGACTAGCGGACCACTACGAGCAGTACTTC

v_call: TRBV20-1
clone_size: -
d_call: TRBD2
j_call: TRBJ2-1
cdr3_aa: CSASGGLAGYEQFF
cdr3_nt: TGCAGTGCTAGTGGGGGACTAGCGGGCTATGAGCAGTTCTTC

v_call: TRBV11-2
clone_size: -
d_call: -
j_call: TRBJ2-1
cdr3_aa: CASSLPPYNEQFF
cdr3_nt: TGTGCCAGCAGCTTACCTCCTTACAATGAGCAGTTCTTC

v_call: TRBV7-2
clone_size: -
d_call: -
j_call: TRBJ1-6
cdr3_aa: CASSFLTNPFADSPLHF
cdr3_nt: TGTGCCAGCAGCTTCCTAACCAATCCCTTCGCGGATTCACCCCTCCACTTT

v_call: TRBV5-1
clone_size: -
d_call: TRBD2
j_call: TRBJ2-1
cdr3_aa: CASRRTSGLYNEQFF
cdr3_nt: TGCGCCAGCAGACGGACTAGCGGACTCTACAATGAGCAGTTCTTC

v_call: TRBV6-6
clone_size: -
d_call: -
j_call: TRBJ2-7
cdr3_aa: CASSFGSYEQYF
cdr3_nt: TGTGCCAGCAGTTTCGGGTCCTACGAGCAGTACTTC

v_call: TRBV28
clone_size: -
d_call: -
j_call: TRBJ1-4
cdr3_aa: CASSLHPRGTGEKLFF
cdr3_nt: TGTGCCAGCAGTTTACACCCTCGCGGCACCGGTGAAAAACTGTTTTTT

v_call: TRBV9
clone_size: once
d_call: -
j_call: TRBJ2-2
cdr3_aa: CASTSAGYTGELFF
cdr3_nt: TGTGCCAGCACCTCGGCGGGGTACACCGGGGAGCTGTTTTTT

v_call: TRBV3-1/TRBV3-2
clone_size: -
d_call: TRBD1
j_call: TRBJ1-6
cdr3_aa: CASSHSDRGSPLHF
cdr3_nt: TGTGCCAGCAGCCATTCGGACAGGGGTTCACCCCTCCACTTT

v_call: TRBV7-2
clone_size: -
d_call: -
j_call: TRBJ1-3
cdr3_aa: CASSLLDTIYF
cdr3_nt: TGTGCCAGCAGCTTATTAGACACCATATATTTT

v_call: TRBV4-3
clone_size: few
d_call: TRBD1
j_call: TRBJ1-6
cdr3_aa: CASSQGTGVSPLHF
cdr3_nt: TGCGCCAGCAGCCAAGGAACAGGGGTTTCACCCCTCCACTTT

v_call: TRBV6-6
clone_size: once
d_call: -
j_call: TRBJ2-1
cdr3_aa: CASSYWPSGNEQFF
cdr3_nt: TGTGCCAGCAGTTACTGGCCTAGTGGGAATGAGCAGTTCTTC

v_call: TRBV6-5
clone_size: few
d_call: -
j_call: TRBJ1-1
cdr3_aa: CASRTNTEAFF
cdr3_nt: TGTGCCAGCAGAACAAATACTGAAGCTTTCTTT

v_call: TRBV7-2
clone_size: -
d_call: -
j_call: TRBJ1-6
cdr3_aa: CASSRQNSPLHF
cdr3_nt: TGTGCCAGCAGCCGACAAAATTCACCCCTCCACTTT

v_call: TRBV5-1
clone_size: -
d_call: -
j_call: TRBJ2-1
cdr3_aa: CASSLVPTYNEQFF
cdr3_nt: TGCGCCAGCAGCTTGGTCCCAACCTACAATGAGCAGTTCTTC

v_call: TRBV30
clone_size: -
d_call: TRBD1
j_call: TRBJ1-5
cdr3_aa: CAWSGTGGNQPQHF
cdr3_nt: TGTGCCTGGAGTGGGACAGGGGGCAATCAGCCCCAGCATTTT

v_call: TRBV6-5
clone_size: -
d_call: -
j_call: TRBJ2-2
cdr3_aa: CASSPRYGTGELFF
cdr3_nt: TGTGCCAGCAGTCCCCGTTACGGTACCGGGGAGCTGTTTTTT

v_call: TRBV27
clone_size: once
d_call: TRBD1
j_call: TRBJ2-7
cdr3_aa: CASSPMGQGWEQYF
cdr3_nt: TGTGCCAGCAGCCCCATGGGACAGGGTTGGGAGCAGTACTTC

v_call: TRBV5-8
clone_size: -
d_call: -
j_call: TRBJ2-3
cdr3_aa: CASSFPGSDATYF
cdr3_nt: TGTGCCAGCAGCTTCCCAGGGTCCGACGCCACGTATTTT

v_call: TRBV7-2
clone_size: -
d_call: -
j_call: TRBJ2-1
cdr3_aa: CASSFGLSVGEQFF
cdr3_nt: TGTGCCAGCAGCTTTGGTCTGTCGGTCGGTGAGCAGTTCTTC

v_call: TRBV29-1
clone_size: many
d_call: TRBD1
j_call: TRBJ1-1
cdr3_aa: CSVEGTGGTEAFF
cdr3_nt: TGCAGCGTTGAAGGGACAGGAGGGACTGAAGCTTTCTTT

v_call: TRBV9
clone_size: -
d_call: -
j_call: TRBJ1-1
cdr3_aa: CASSAQGDLVKPFF
cdr3_nt: TGTGCCAGCAGCGCCCAGGGCGATCTGGTAAAGCCCTTCTTT